These 30 T cell receptor beta chains were sequenced from one sample in a study of glioma-infiltrating T cells after dendritic cell vaccination. Repertoires were generated with immunoSEQ multiplex PCR, while TCRdb's copy carries only in-frame clones and drops some. The data contain fewer than 30,000 clones, just under 90% of them seen just once; the ten biggest clones take up about 2.9%. Regarding time point: after dendritic cell vaccination, including at tumor progression/relapse. The sequencing here drew on blood, taken after dendritic cell vaccination. These receptors were collected from a human donor with glioblastoma.

V gene TRBV6-1 combines with J gene TRBJ1-2; 7 bases fit TRBD1. The J segment lost 6 bases and the V segment lost 4 bases, leaving 11 bases of the junction unmatched. This CDR3 is built from 15 residues. The germline V gene has CDR1 MNHNS and CDR2 SASEGT. In DNA, the CDR3 is TGTGCCAGCAGTGCTGCGCCGGGACAGACAGATGGCTACACCTTC. It codes for CASSAAPGQTDGYTF.

This rearrangement joins TRBV30 to TRBJ2-2; the D is unclear. Trimming took off 0 bases at V and 4 bases at J, with 3 bases between the two ends. Germline V gives CDR1 GTSNPN, CDR2 SVGIG (reference sequence). The CDR3 contains 12 residues. The CDR3 spells CAWSVLTGELFF. The CDR3 DNA reads as TGTGCCTGGAGTGTACTCACCGGGGAGCTGTTTTTT. Drawing the rest from reference TRBV30 and TRBJ2-2, the complete variable domain is SQTIHQWPATLVQPVGSPLSLECTVEGTSNPNLYWYRQAAGRGLQLLFYSVGIGQISSEVPQNLSASRPQDRQFILSSKKLLLSDSGFYLCAWSVLTGELFFGEGSRLTVL.

The chain couples TRBV19 to TRBJ2-4, with 12 bases that match TRBD1. This CDR3 spans 16 amino acids. Germline assignment: CDR1 LNHDA and CDR2 SQIVND (reference sequence). V was pared by 4 bases and J by 7 bases, with 8 bases of the junction left unmatched. The CDR3 reads CASSTGTGGARNIQYF. The CDR3 nucleotides read TGTGCCAGTAGTACCGGGACAGGGGGCGCCCGTAACATTCAGTACTTC. The variable domain in full, with the rest retrieved from reference TRBV19 and TRBJ2-4, is DGGITQSPKYLFRKEGQNVTLSCEQNLNHDAMYWYRQDPGQGLRLIYYSQIVNDFQKGDIAEGYSVSREKKESFPLTVTSAQKNPTAFYLCASSTGTGGARNIQYFGAGTRLSVL.

This clone was seen a handful of times. Other DNA sequences in the sample encode the same CDR3. The rearrangement joins TRBV6-4 to TRBJ1-6; no firm D call. Trimming cost V 8 bases and J 3 bases, with 8 bases left between them. The germline CDR1 and CDR2 sequences are MRHNA and SNTAGT. This CDR3 is built from 13 residues. DNA for the CDR3: TGTGCCAGCCGACGGGACTATAATTCACCCCTCCACTTT. It specifies CASRRDYNSPLHF.

The chain has TRBV5-6 and TRBJ2-7, with 12 nucleotides matching TRBD2. The J segment lost 1 base and the V segment lost 1 base, leaving 12 bases of the junction unmatched. Germline V lookup: CDR1 SGHDT, CDR2 YYEEEE. The CDR3 runs 19 residues. Written as DNA, the CDR3 is TGTGCCAGCAGCTTGAGACTAGCGGGGGCCGAATGGGTATCCTACGAGCAGTACTTC. This gives the protein CASSLRLAGAEWVSYEQYF. Supplemented by reference TRBV5-6 and TRBJ2-7, the full variable domain reads DAGVTQSPTHLIKTRGQQVTLRCSPKSGHDTVSWYQQALGQGPQFIFQYYEEEERQRGNFPDRFSGHQFPNYSSELNVNALLLGDSALYLCASSLRLAGAEWVSYEQYFGPGTRLTVT.

About this clone: One end of the junction fails to match germline, which may point to a read error. This same CDR3 is encoded by further DNA sequences in the sample. The rearrangement links TRBV2 to TRBJ1-6; D remains unclear. This CDR3 contains 15 residues. Germline CDR1 SNHLY, CDR2 FYNNEI. The CDR3 DNA reads TGTGCCAGCAGCCTCGTCGAGGGAAATAATTCCCCCCTCCACTTT. Protein product: CASSLVEGNNSPLHF.

As for this clone: At the DNA level, this CDR3 is encoded by other sequences in the same sample as well. The genes are TRBV5-6 and TRBJ1-6, with TRBD1 matching over 8 bases. With V trimmed by 3 bases and J by 9 bases, 8 bases remained unmatched. CDR1 is SGHDT and CDR2 is YYEEEE in the germline V gene. There are 15 residues in the CDR3. CDR3 nucleotide sequence: TGTGCCAGCAGCTGGGGGCAGGGGGCTCCTTCACCCCTCCACTTT. Translating gives CASSWGQGAPSPLHF. Based on the CDR3 plus reference TRBV5-6 and TRBJ1-6, the full variable domain is DAGVTQSPTHLIKTRGQQVTLRCSPKSGHDTVSWYQQALGQGPQFIFQYYEEEERQRGNFPDRFSGHQFPNYSSELNVNALLLGDSALYLCASSWGQGAPSPLHFGNGTRLTVT.

This clone appeared a single time. This sequence joins TRBV6-6 and TRBJ2-3; TRBD2 matches at 13 bases. CDR1 is MNHNY and CDR2 is SVGAGI in the germline V gene (reference sequence). This CDR3 has 14 residues. Written as DNA, the CDR3 is TGTGCTACTACTAGCGGGGGGGCCTTAGATACGCAGTATTTT. The encoded protein is CATTSGGALDTQYF.

The chain employs TRBV10-3 and TRBJ1-1, with 10 bases aligning to TRBD1. The CDR3 is 13 residues long. Trimming cost V 10 bases and J 3 bases; bases outside gene matches: 5. Germline V gives CDR1 ENHRY, CDR2 SYGVKD. The CDR3 bases are TGTGCCACCTCTGGACAGGGGGACACTGAAGCTTTCTTT. This gives the protein CATSGQGDTEAFF.

The chain has TRBV6-6 and TRBJ1-3, with no clear D. Germline loops: CDR1 MNHNY, CDR2 SVGAGI (reference sequence). The CDR3 has 14 amino acids. The germline V and J ends were trimmed by 8 bases and 2 bases, with 13 bases remaining between them. CDR3 amino acids: CASLRGDAGNTIYF. DNA of the CDR3: TGTGCCAGCTTGCGGGGAGACGCTGGAAACACCATATATTTT.

The rearrangement uses TRBV7-2 and TRBJ2-5; 8 bases fit TRBD2. CDR3 size: 14 residues. CDR1 and CDR2 from the germline V gene are SGHTA and FQGNSA. Trimming at V came to 4 bases and at J to 5 bases, leaving 6 bases not matched to a gene. CDR3 loop: CASSSRAGDETQYF. In DNA form, the CDR3 reads TGTGCCAGCAGCTCCCGAGCGGGGGATGAGACCCAGTACTTC.

The V call is TRBV7-9, the J call TRBJ1-2; 8 positions match TRBD1. This CDR3 has 16 amino acids. Per the germline V gene, CDR1 is SEHNR and CDR2 is FQNEAQ (reference sequence). V lost 5 bases and J lost 3; bases outside the gene matches: 11. DNA for the CDR3: TGTGCCAGCAGCCCAGGTCGGACAGGGCCCGACTATGGCTACACCTTC. Amino acids: CASSPGRTGPDYGYTF.

CDR3 bases: TGTGCCACCTCCGGGACTTCCTTAAGGTCTGGAAACACCATATATTTT. It specifies CATSGTSLRSGNTIYF. The V call is TRBV6-6, the J call TRBJ1-3; TRBD1 is a possible D gene (5 bases). The CDR3 contains 16 residues. Trimming took off 10 bases at V and 1 base at J, with 20 bases between the two ends. Per germline, CDR1 MNHNY and CDR2 SVGAGI (reference sequence).

This chain links TRBV6-4 with TRBJ2-2; 8 nucleotides align to TRBD2. With 11 bases clipped from V and 5 bases from J, the junction kept 10 bases outside the gene matches. Germline V gene sequence: CDR1 MRHNA, CDR2 SNTAGT. This CDR3 is built from 14 residues. The CDR3 sequence is CASRRVAGTGELFF. The CDR3 bases are TGTGCCTCGCGCCGGGTAGCGGGGACCGGGGAGCTGTTTTTT.

This clone was seen a few times. The V call is TRBV7-8, the J call TRBJ1-1; 8 bases match TRBD1. CDR1 and CDR2 (germline): SGHVS, FQNEAQ. This CDR3 comprises 19 residues. V shed 5 bases and J 4 bases; nucleotides not matched to a gene: 21. The DNA of the CDR3 is TGTGCCAGCAGCCGGAGGGGCACAGGGGGTATGTCCTTGGCCACTGAAGCTTTCTTT. Protein product: CASSRRGTGGMSLATEAFF. The variable domain in full, completed from reference TRBV7-8 and TRBJ1-1, reads GAGVSQSPRYKVAKRGQDVALRCDPISGHVSLFWYQQALGQGPEFLTYFQNEAQLDKSGLPSDRFFAERPEGSVSTLKIQRTQQEDSAVYLCASSRRGTGGMSLATEAFFGQGTRLTVV.

The V call is TRBV19, the J call TRBJ2-5; D is perhaps TRBD1 (6 bases). CDR3 size: 15 residues. Between the trimmed V and J ends, which lost 4 bases and 5 bases, there was a span of 17 bases. The germline gives CDR1 LNHDA, CDR2 SQIVND (reference sequence). CDR3 nucleotide sequence: TGTGCCAGTAGTACTTCTGGACAGATTGGGGAGACCCAGTACTTC. Its translation: CASSTSGQIGETQYF.

Notes on this clone: Sequence at one end of the junction differs from germline and may be a read error. The chain combines TRBV15 with TRBJ2-1; 7 bases match TRBD2. The CDR3 covers 14 residues. The germline gives CDR1 LNHNV, CDR2 YYDKDF (reference sequence). The CDR3 loop reads CATSAGGTQNERFF. The CDR3 DNA is TGTGCCACCAGCGCCGGGGGGACCCAAAATGAGCGGTTCTTC. Looking up the rest from reference TRBV15 and TRBJ2-1 gives the full variable domain: DAMVIQNPRYQVTQFGKPVTLSCSQTLNHNVMYWYQQKSSQAPKLLFHYYDKDFNNEADTPDNFQSRRPNTSFCFLDIRSPGLGDTAMYLCATSAGGTQNERFFGPGTRLTVL.

V usage is TRBV6-5 and J usage is TRBJ2-7; D unresolved. With 3 bases removed from V and 2 bases from J, the gap between germline ends came to 11 bases. This CDR3 spans 14 amino acids. Germline CDR1 MNHEY, CDR2 SVGAGI. CDR3 sequence reads: CASSYGRFAYEQYF. CDR3 coding DNA: TGTGCCAGCAGTTATGGCAGGTTCGCCTACGAGCAGTACTTC.

The chain has TRBV6-5 and TRBJ1-2; possible D gene TRBD1, 5 bases. This CDR3 contains 13 residues. Deletions cut 6 bases from V and 4 bases from J, with 12 bases between. In germline, CDR1 is MNHEY, CDR2 SVGAGI. The CDR3 bases are TGTGCCAGCAGGGGCGGGGCAGGCTATGGCTACACCTTC. Translated, it gives CASRGGAGYGYTF.

This clone was counted once. The CDR3 spells CASTLEGANYGYTF. The CDR3 DNA reads TGTGCCAGCACACTGGAGGGCGCGAACTATGGCTACACCTTC. The rearrangement links TRBV6-1 to TRBJ1-2; D is unclear. Trimming took 7 bases from V and 2 from J, leaving 14 bases between them. Germline V gene sequence: CDR1 MNHNS, CDR2 SASEGT. The CDR3 extends over 14 amino acids.

V usage is TRBV5-1 and J usage is TRBJ1-2; 9 bases are a match to TRBD1. Looked up from germline, CDR1 is SGHRS and CDR2 is YFSETQ. The CDR3 has 15 residues. The junction had 6 bases not matched to a gene; V was cut back by 0 bases and J by 6 bases. The CDR3 DNA reads as TGCGCCAGCAGCTTGGGAGACAGGGGGAGCCATGGCTACACCTTC. Its protein is CASSLGDRGSHGYTF.

J is TRBJ2-3 and V is TRBV2; TRBD2 matches at 8 bases. J gave up 0 bases and V 4 bases, and 9 bases lay outside the gene matches. The CDR3 is made up of 17 amino acids. Germline CDR1 is SNHLY and CDR2 is FYNNEI. CDR3 residues: CASSVYSGATSTDTQYF. CDR3 coding DNA: TGTGCCAGCAGTGTCTATAGCGGGGCTACTAGCACAGATACGCAGTATTTT. Complete variable domain (other parts from reference TRBV2 and TRBJ2-3): EPEVTQTPSHQVTQMGQEVILRCVPISNHLYFYWYRQILGQKVEFLVSFYNNEISEKSEIFDDQFSVERPDGSNFTLKIRSTKLEDSAMYFCASSVYSGATSTDTQYFGPGTRLTVL.

The chain joins TRBV4-1 to TRBJ1-6; TRBD1 might be the D (6 bases). V dropped 5 bases and J dropped 6 bases, with 11 bases sitting between them. Germline lookup yields CDR1 MGHRA and CDR2 YSYEKL. The CDR3 runs to 14 residues. For the CDR3, the DNA is TGCGCCAGCAGCGGGGGCAGGTTTAATTCACCCCTCCACTTT. Its translation: CASSGGRFNSPLHF.

This clone was recorded only once. The chain links TRBV5-6 to TRBJ1-1; tentative D call: TRBD1 (6 bases). From germline, CDR1 is SGHDT and CDR2 YYEEEE. V lost 3 bases to trimming and J lost 6 bases, with 27 bases between them. CDR3 length: 18 amino acids. The CDR3 region has the DNA TGTGCCAGCAGCTACGGACAGATCAGGGCGATGAAGGGGGCTGAAGCTTTCTTT. It yields the protein CASSYGQIRAMKGAEAFF. The whole variable domain, filled in from reference TRBV5-6 and TRBJ1-1, reads DAGVTQSPTHLIKTRGQQVTLRCSPKSGHDTVSWYQQALGQGPQFIFQYYEEEERQRGNFPDRFSGHQFPNYSSELNVNALLLGDSALYLCASSYGQIRAMKGAEAFFGQGTRLTVV.

This clone was observed a few times. The chain uses TRBV5-8 and TRBJ1-1; a weak D match, TRBD1 (5 bases). The V gene lost 7 bases and the J gene lost 7 bases, with 11 bases spanning the gap. Germline loops: CDR1 SGHTS, CDR2 YDEGEE. The CDR3 extends over 11 amino acids. The CDR3 protein is CASGAPYEAFF. In nucleotides, the CDR3 is TGTGCCAGCGGGGCGCCCTATGAAGCTTTCTTT.

This chain uses TRBV2 with TRBJ2-5; 7 bases agree with TRBD1. V lost 4 bases and J lost 1; bases outside the gene matches: 3. This CDR3 region has 14 residues. CDR1 is SNHLY and CDR2 is FYNNEI in the germline V gene. CDR3 nucleotides: TGTGCCAGCAGTGGGGGACAGATCCAAGAGACCCAGTACTTC. It specifies CASSGGQIQETQYF.

V usage is TRBV19 and J usage is TRBJ2-6; D is possibly TRBD1 (6 bases). From germline, CDR1 is LNHDA and CDR2 SQIVND (reference sequence). This CDR3 comprises 18 residues. V was trimmed by 1 base and J by 5 bases, leaving 18 bases between them. The DNA of the CDR3 is TGTGCCAGTAGTATAGGTCGGACAGATTCTATGCGGGCCAACGTCCTGACTTTC. Amino acids: CASSIGRTDSMRANVLTF.

This clone was detected only once. This chain links TRBV15 with TRBJ2-2; D uncertain. Trimming removed 3 bases at V and 3 bases at J, with 5 bases between. The germline V gene has CDR1 LNHNV and CDR2 YYDKDF (reference sequence). There are 13 residues in the CDR3. The CDR3 coding sequence is TGTGCCACCAGCAGTCCCGACACCGGGGAGCTGTTTTTT. As protein: CATSSPDTGELFF.

The chain couples TRBV12-5 to TRBJ1-5; 7 bases map to TRBD1. Germline V gene lookup returns CDR1 LGHNT and CDR2 FRNRAP. The trim removed 9 bases at V and 1 base at J, leaving 9 bases unmatched. This CDR3 has 15 amino acids. The CDR3 here is CASRPGQTSNQPQHF. For the CDR3, the DNA is TGTGCTAGCCGTCCGGGACAGACAAGCAATCAGCCCCAGCATTTT.

The V call is TRBV7-2, the J call TRBJ2-7; D gene uncertain. Germline V gene data show CDR1 as SGHTA and CDR2 as FQGNSA. This CDR3 comprises 14 residues. V was clipped by 1 base and J by 7 bases, with 14 bases between them. In DNA, the CDR3 is TGTGCCAGCAGCTTAGGGTTGGCTATGAGGGAGCAGTACTTC. This codes for CASSLGLAMREQYF.